This note documents a single TCR beta chain sequence. Its antigen is not known. Amplification of TCR beta CDR3 regions was performed using RNA transcripts as template. HTBI primers were the set used in a first-round RT-PCR of the TCR CDR3. TCRdb reprocessed the multiplex PCR reads with MiXCR, giving one entry per CDR3 protein. Of roughly 510,000 distinct CDR3 sequences in the sample, over 45% are singletons; the top ten hold about two fifths. The source of the sample is a study of T cells in Graves' hyperthyroidism and ophthalmopathy. The study's findings and limits: The model made its ophthalmopathy prediction, and onset followed a median approximately 6.5 months later. In the blood, most expanded thyroid clonotypes above 0.001 appeared as well.

Orbital computed tomography, thyroid ultrasound, serum thyroxine and TRAb, and clinical symptoms together informed the diagnoses. Trimming pared 2 bases from V and 4 bases from J, leaving 9 bases between. This CDR3 has 13 amino acids. From germline, CDR1 is DFQATT and CDR2 SNEGSKA (reference sequence). The TCR comes from an adult woman with Graves' disease, either hyperthyroidism or ophthalmopathy (not recorded which). The specimen sequenced was peripheral blood or thyroid tissue (not recorded which). The chain joins TRBV20-1 to TRBJ1-5, with a weak D call TRBD1 (6 bases). The CDR3 DNA follows: TGCAGTGCTAGACGGACAGAGAATCAGCCCCAGCATTTT. Its translation is CSARRTENQPQHF.